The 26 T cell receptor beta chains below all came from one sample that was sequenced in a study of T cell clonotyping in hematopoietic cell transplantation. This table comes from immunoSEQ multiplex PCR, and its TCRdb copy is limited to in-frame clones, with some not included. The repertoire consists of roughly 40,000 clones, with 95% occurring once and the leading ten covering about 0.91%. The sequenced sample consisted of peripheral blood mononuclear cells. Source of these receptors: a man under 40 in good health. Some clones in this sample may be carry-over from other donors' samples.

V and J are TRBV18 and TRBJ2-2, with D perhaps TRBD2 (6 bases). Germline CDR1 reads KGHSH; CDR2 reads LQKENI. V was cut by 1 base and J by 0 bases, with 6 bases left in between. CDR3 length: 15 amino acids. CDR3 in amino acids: CASSPRGANTGELFF. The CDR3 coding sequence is TGTGCCAGCTCACCACGGGGGGCGAACACCGGGGAGCTGTTTTTT.

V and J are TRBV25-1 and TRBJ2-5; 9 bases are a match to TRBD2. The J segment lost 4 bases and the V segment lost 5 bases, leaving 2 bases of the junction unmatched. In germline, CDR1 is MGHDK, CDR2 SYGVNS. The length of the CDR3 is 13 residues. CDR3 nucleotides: TGTGCCAGCAGTCAAGCGGGAGGAGAGACCCAGTACTTC. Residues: CASSQAGGETQYF.

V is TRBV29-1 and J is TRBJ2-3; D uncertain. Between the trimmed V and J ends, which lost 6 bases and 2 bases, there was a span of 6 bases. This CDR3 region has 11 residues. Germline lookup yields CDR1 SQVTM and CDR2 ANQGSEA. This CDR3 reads CSVGPTDTQYF. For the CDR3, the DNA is TGCAGCGTAGGACCCACAGATACGCAGTATTTT.

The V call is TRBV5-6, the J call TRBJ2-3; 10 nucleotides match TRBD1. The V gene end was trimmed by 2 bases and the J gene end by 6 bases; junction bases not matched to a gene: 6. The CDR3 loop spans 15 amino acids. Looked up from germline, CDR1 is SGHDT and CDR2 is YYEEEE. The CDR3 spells CASSLDRGLGDTQYF. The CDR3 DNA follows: TGTGCCAGCAGCTTAGACAGGGGGCTAGGGGATACGCAGTATTTT.

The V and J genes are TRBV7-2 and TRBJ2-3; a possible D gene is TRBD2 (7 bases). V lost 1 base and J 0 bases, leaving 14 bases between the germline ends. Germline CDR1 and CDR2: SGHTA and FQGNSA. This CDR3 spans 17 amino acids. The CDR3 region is CASSLELGGPSTDTQYF. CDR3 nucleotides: TGTGCCAGCAGCTTAGAACTCGGGGGGCCTAGCACAGATACGCAGTATTTT.

The CDR3 region is CASRYRGPSQPQHF. The DNA for the CDR3 is TGTGCCAGCAGATACAGGGGGCCTAGTCAGCCCCAGCATTTT. This chain connects TRBV6-1 to TRBJ1-5, with 9 bases identical to TRBD1. Losses at the gene ends were 6 bases for V and 6 bases for J; bases not matched to a gene: 6. Germline values: CDR1 MNHNS, CDR2 SASEGT. There are 14 residues in the CDR3.

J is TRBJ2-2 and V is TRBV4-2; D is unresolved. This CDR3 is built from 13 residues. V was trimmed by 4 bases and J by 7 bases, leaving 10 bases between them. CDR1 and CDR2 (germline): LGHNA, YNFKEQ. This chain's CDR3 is CASSPVENGELFF. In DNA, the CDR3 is TGTGCCAGCAGCCCCGTAGAGAACGGGGAGCTGTTTTTT.

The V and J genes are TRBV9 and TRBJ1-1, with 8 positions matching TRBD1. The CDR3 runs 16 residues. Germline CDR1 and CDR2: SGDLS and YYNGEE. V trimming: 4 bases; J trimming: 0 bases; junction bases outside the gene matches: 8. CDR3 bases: TGTGCCAGCAGCTCCGGACAGGGAGACATGAACACTGAAGCTTTCTTT. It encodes CASSSGQGDMNTEAFF.

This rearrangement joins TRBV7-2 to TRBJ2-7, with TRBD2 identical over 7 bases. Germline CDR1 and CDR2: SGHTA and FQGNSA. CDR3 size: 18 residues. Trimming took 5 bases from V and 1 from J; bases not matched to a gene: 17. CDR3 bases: TGTGCCAGCAGCCCGCAGCTGGCGGGAGAGGGTAGGTCCTACGAGCAGTACTTC. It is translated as CASSPQLAGEGRSYEQYF.

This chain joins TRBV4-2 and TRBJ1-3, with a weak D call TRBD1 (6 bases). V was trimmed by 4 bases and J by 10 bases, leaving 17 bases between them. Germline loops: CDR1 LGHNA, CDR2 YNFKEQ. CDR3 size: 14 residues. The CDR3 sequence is CASSPQGGERTIYF. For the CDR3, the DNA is TGTGCCAGCAGCCCGCAAGGGGGGGAAAGGACCATATATTTT.

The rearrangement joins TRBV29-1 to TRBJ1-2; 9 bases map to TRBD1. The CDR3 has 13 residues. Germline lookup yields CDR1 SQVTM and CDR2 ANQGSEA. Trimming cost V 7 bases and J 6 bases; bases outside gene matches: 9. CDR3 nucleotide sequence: TGCAGCGGGTCGGGACAGGGTACGGATGGCTACACCTTC. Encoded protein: CSGSGQGTDGYTF.

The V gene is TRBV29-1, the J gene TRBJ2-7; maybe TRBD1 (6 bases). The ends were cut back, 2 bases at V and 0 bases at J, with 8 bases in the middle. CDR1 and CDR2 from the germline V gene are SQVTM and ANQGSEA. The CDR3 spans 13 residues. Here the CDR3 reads CSVERGSSYEQYF. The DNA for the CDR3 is TGCAGCGTTGAAAGGGGGAGCTCCTACGAGCAGTACTTC.

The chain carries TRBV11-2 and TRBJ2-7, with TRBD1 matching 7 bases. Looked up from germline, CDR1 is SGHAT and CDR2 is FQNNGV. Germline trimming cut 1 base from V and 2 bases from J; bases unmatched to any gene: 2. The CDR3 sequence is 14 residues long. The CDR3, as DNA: TGTGCCAGCAGCTTAGGGACAGGAACCTACGAGCAGTACTTC. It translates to CASSLGTGTYEQYF. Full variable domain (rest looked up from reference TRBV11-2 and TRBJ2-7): EAGVAQSPRYKIIEKRQSVAFWCNPISGHATLYWYQQILGQGPKLLIQFQNNGVVDDSQLPKDRFSAERLKGVDSTLKIQPAKLEDSAVYLCASSLGTGTYEQYFGPGTRLTVT.

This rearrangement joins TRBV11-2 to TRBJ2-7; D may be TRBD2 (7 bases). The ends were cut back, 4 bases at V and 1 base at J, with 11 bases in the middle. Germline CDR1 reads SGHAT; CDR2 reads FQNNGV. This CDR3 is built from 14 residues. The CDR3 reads CASSSGGPSYEQYF. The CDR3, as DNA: TGTGCCAGCAGCTCCGGGGGGCCGTCCTACGAGCAGTACTTC.

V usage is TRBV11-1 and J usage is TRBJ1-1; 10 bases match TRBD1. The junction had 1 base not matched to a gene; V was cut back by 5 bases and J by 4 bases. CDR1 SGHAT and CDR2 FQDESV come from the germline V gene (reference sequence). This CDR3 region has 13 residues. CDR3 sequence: CASSGTGVTEAFF. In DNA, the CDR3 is TGTGCCAGCAGCGGGACAGGGGTCACTGAAGCTTTCTTT.

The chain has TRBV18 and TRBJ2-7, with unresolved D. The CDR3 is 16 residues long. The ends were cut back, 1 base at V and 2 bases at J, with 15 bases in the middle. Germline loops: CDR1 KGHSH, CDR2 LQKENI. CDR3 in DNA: TGTGCCAGCTCACCACGAACGGAACTACCCCCCTACGAGCAGTACTTC. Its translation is CASSPRTELPPYEQYF.

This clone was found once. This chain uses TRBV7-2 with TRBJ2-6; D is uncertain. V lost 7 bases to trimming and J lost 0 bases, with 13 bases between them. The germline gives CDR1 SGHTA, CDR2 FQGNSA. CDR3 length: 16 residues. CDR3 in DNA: TGTGCCAGCACCCGGACGGCTAACTCTGGGGCCAACGTCCTGACTTTC. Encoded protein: CASTRTANSGANVLTF. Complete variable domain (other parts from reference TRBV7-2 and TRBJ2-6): GAGVSQSPSNKVTEKGKDVELRCDPISGHTALYWYRQSLGQGLEFLIYFQGNSAPDKSGLPSDRFSAERTGGSVSTLTIQRTQQEDSAVYLCASTRTANSGANVLTFGAGSRLTVL.

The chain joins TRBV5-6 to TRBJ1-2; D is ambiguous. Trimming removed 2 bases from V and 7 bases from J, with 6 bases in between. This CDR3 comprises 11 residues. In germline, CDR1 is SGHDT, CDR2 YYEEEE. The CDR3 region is CASSLKIGYTF. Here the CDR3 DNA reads TGTGCCAGCAGCTTAAAAATTGGCTACACCTTC.

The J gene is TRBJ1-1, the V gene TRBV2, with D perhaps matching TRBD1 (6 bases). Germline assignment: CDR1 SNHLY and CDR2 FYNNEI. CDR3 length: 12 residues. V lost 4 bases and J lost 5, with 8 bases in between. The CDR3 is CASSGQGTEAFF. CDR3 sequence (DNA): TGTGCCAGCAGTGGGCAGGGGACTGAAGCTTTCTTT.

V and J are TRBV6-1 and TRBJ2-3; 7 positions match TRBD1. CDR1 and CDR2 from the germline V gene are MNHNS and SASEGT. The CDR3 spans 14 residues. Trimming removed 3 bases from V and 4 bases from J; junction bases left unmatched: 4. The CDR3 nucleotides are TGTGCCAGCAGTGACCGGGACAGTTCAGATACGCAGTATTTT. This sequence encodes CASSDRDSSDTQYF.

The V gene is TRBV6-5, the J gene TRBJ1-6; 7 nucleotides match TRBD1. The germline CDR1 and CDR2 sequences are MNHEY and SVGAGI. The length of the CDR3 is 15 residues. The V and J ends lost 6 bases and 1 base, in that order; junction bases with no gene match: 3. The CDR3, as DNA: TGTGCCAGCAGCCCACAGGGGTCCTATAATTCACCCCTCCACTTT. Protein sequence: CASSPQGSYNSPLHF.

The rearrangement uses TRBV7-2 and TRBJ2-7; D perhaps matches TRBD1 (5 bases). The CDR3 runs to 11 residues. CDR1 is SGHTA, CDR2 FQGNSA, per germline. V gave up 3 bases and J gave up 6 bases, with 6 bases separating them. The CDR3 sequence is CASSFQGEQYF. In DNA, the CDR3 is TGTGCCAGCAGCTTCCAGGGCGAGCAGTACTTC.

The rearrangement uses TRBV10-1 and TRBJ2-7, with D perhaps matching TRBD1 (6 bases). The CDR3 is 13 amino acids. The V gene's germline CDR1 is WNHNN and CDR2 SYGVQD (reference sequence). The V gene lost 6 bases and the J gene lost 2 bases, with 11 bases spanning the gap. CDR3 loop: CASSNRDTYEQYF. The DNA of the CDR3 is TGCGCCAGCAGCAACCGGGACACCTACGAGCAGTACTTC.

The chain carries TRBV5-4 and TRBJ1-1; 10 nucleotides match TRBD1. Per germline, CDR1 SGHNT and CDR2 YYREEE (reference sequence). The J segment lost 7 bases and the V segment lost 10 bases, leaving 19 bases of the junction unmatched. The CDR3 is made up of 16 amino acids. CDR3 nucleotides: TGTGCCCAAGGGGTTGAGAGACAGGGGGCAGATAGTGAAGCTTTCTTT. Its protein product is CAQGVERQGADSEAFF. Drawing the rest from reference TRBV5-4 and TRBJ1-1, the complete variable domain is ETGVTQSPTHLIKTRGQQVTLRCSSQSGHNTVSWYQQALGQGPQFIFQYYREEENGRGNFPPRFSGLQFPNYSSELNVNALELDDSALYLCAQGVERQGADSEAFFGQGTRLTVV.

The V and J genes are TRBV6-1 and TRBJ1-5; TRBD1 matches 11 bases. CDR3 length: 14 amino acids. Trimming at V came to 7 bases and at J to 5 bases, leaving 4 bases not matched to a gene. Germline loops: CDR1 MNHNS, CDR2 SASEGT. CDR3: CASIGQGAYQPQHF. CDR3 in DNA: TGTGCCAGCATCGGACAGGGGGCTTATCAGCCCCAGCATTTT.

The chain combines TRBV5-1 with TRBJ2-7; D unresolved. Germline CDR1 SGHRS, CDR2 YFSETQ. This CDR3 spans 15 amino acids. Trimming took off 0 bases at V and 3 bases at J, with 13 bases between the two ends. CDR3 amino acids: CASSLGGRGLYEQYF. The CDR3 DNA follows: TGCGCCAGCAGCTTGGGCGGTAGAGGCCTCTACGAGCAGTACTTC.